The 2 T cell receptor beta chains below were found in one sample sequenced in a study of blood T cell repertoires in COVID-19. Measured with immunoSEQ multiplex PCR; TCRdb has only the in-frame clones, and not every one. The sample carries about 150,000 clones, around 85% recorded once. What was sequenced was peripheral blood. These receptors came from a woman aged 70-85 years with acute or convalescent COVID-19.

The gene calls are TRBV28 and TRBJ1-3; 8 positions agree with TRBD1. The V and J ends lost 4 bases and 2 bases, in that order; junction bases with no gene match: 7. The length of the CDR3 is 16 residues. The germline CDR1 and CDR2 sequences are MDHEN and SYDVKM. CDR3 nucleotides: TGTGCCAGCAGTTCGCCGACAGGGGTCGCTGGAAACACCATATATTTT. Its translation: CASSSPTGVAGNTIYF.

In DNA, the CDR3 is TGTGCCACCAGTGAACAGGGGCGCAATCAGCCCCAGCATTTT. This sequence encodes CATSEQGRNQPQHF. V and J are TRBV24-1 and TRBJ1-5; 7 positions match TRBD1. V gave up 4 bases and J gave up 2 bases; unmatched junction bases: 1. The length of the CDR3 is 14 residues. CDR1 and CDR2 (germline): KGHDR, SFDVKD.